One TCR beta chain is described in this entry. Its target is unknown. The record originates from a study of a mutant IDH1 vaccine in newly diagnosed glioma. Background on the study: Treated individuals were approximately 60% male and approximately 38% female, averaging about 40 years of age.

This CDR3 has 15 residues. Germline lookup yields CDR1 MNHNS and CDR2 SASEGT. V lost 10 bases, J lost 3 bases, and 20 bases lay in between. Notes on the study in general: Seemingly, pseudoprogression had no relation to changes in the top peripheral T cell clonotypes. Among all patients, vaccine-induced immune responses occurred in 80% to 95%.

This sample's time point: baseline, week 1 (first vaccination visit). Regarding treatment: pre-vaccination baseline after standard-of-care therapy. Donors harbored newly found WHO grade 3 or 4 IDH1-mutant, ATRX-lost astrocytomas. The assay was immunoSEQ multiplex PCR, and TCRdb's table has in-frame clones only and misses some. The data contain just under 95,000 clones, about 80% of them singletons. Sequences were derived from PBMCs, sampled from a glioma patient treated with radiotherapy, temozolomide or both. The clonotype was recovered from a woman aged 45-65 years with glioma. The rearrangement uses TRBV6-1 and TRBJ2-3; TRBD2 is a possible D gene (6 bases). The chain's CDR3 is CATTGVGWSTDTQYF. The DNA for the CDR3 is TGTGCCACCACGGGGGTGGGTTGGAGTACAGATACGCAGTATTTT.